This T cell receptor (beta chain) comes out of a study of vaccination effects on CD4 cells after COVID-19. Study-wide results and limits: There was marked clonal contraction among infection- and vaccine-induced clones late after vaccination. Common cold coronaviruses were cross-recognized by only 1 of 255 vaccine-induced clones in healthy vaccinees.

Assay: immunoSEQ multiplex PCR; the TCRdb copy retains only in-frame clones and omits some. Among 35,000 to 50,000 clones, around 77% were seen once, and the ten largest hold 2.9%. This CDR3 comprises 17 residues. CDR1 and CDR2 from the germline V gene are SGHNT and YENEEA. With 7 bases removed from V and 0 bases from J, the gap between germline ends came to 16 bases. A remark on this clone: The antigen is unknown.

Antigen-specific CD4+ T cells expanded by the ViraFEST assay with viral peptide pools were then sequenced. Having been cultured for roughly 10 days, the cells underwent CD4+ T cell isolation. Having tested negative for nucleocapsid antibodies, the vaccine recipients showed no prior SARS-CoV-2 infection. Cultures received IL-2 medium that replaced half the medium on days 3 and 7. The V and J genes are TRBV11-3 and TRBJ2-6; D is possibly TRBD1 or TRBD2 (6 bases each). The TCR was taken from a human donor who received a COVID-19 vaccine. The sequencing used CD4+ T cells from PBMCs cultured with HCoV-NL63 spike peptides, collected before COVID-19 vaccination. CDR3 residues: CASTGGHPSSGANVLTF. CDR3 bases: TGTGCCAGCACTGGGGGGCATCCCAGCTCTGGGGCCAACGTCCTGACTTTC.